What follows are 13 T cell receptor beta chains derived from one specimen sequenced in a study of blood T cells in healthy people across ages. Next came a second PCR, run for 7 to 11 cycles, which used a sample-barcoded 5' primer along with a J-beta primer mix. TCRdb ran MiXCR on the 5' RACE reads and lists one entry per CDR3 protein. The table lists hundreds of thousands of distinct CDR3 sequences, about 49% of them singletons, with 45% to 65% in the top ten. Material: blood. These receptors all come from a man between 60 and 75 years old in good health.

This clonotype has just a few counts. The chain links TRBV7-3 to TRBJ2-3, with 7 nucleotides matching TRBD1. CDR1 SGHTA and CDR2 FQGTGA come from the germline V gene. With V trimmed by 5 bases and J by 0 bases, 8 bases remained unmatched. The CDR3 has 16 residues. This CDR3 reads CASSLGQLASTDTQYF. CDR3 in DNA: TGTGCCAGCAGCCTGGGACAGCTTGCGAGCACAGATACGCAGTATTTT.

The chain uses TRBV4-2 and TRBJ2-4; 8 nucleotides match TRBD2. Germline V gives CDR1 LGHNA, CDR2 YNFKEQ. This CDR3 is 19 amino acids long. V gave up 4 bases and J gave up 1 base; unmatched junction bases: 15. CDR3 protein: CASSLQVRLAGTAKNIQYF. The CDR3 nucleotides are TGTGCCAGCAGCCTGCAAGTGAGATTAGCGGGAACCGCCAAAAACATTCAGTACTTC.

This clonotype was seen many times. The chain recombines TRBV27 with TRBJ2-1; 11 nucleotides match TRBD2. This CDR3 region has 16 residues. With 4 bases clipped from V and 5 bases from J, the junction kept 7 bases outside the gene matches. The germline gives CDR1 MNHEY, CDR2 SMNVEV (reference sequence). The DNA for the CDR3 is TGTGCCAGCAGTTCCTCAATAGCGGGAGGGAACAATGAGCAGTTCTTC. Amino acids: CASSSSIAGGNNEQFF.

The chain employs TRBV12-5 and TRBJ2-5; TRBD1 agrees at 7 bases. The J call may be incorrect, as the DNA end agrees better with TRBJ2-1. The CDR3 totals 14 residues. The germline V gene has CDR1 LGHNT and CDR2 FRNRAP. CDR3: CASAKGDRQETQFF. The CDR3 DNA reads TGTGCTAGTGCGAAGGGGGACAGACAAGAGACCCAGTTCTTC.

This chain connects TRBV11-1 to TRBJ2-1, with D perhaps matching TRBD1 (5 bases). Germline loops: CDR1 SGHAT, CDR2 FQDESV (reference sequence). The CDR3 contains 14 residues. The V gene lost 2 bases and the J gene lost 7 bases, with 12 bases spanning the gap. The CDR3 sequence is CASSLSWGPNEQFF. The CDR3 DNA sequence: TGTGCCAGCAGCTTATCGTGGGGCCCAAATGAGCAGTTCTTC.

The chain links TRBV12-3 or TRBV12-4 to TRBJ1-2; D ambiguous. V was clipped by 3 bases and J by 4 bases, with 6 bases between them. The CDR3 is 12 amino acids. The CDR3 DNA is TGTGCCAGCAGTTTGAAAATCTATGGCTACACCTTC. Residues: CASSLKIYGYTF.

The chain recombines TRBV10-3 with TRBJ2-5; no reliable D call. The V end was cut by 5 bases, the J end by 2 bases, with 9 bases between. The CDR3 contains 13 residues. The germline CDR1 and CDR2 sequences are ENHRY and SYGVKD. CDR3 sequence: CAISMQAQETQYF. The CDR3 bases are TGTGCCATCAGTATGCAGGCACAAGAGACCCAGTACTTC.

The sample holds one count of this clonotype. This CDR3 reads CSARVWGDVQFF. CDR3 nucleotides: TGCAGTGCTAGGGTTTGGGGAGATGTGCAGTTCTTC. The chain has TRBV20-1 and TRBJ2-1; tentative D call: TRBD2 (5 bases). V was shortened by 3 bases and J by 12 bases, with 15 bases between the two germline ends. Germline V CDR1 and CDR2: DFQATT, SNEGSKA (reference sequence). The CDR3 runs 12 residues.

The sample holds one count of this clonotype. The chain links TRBV29-1 to TRBJ1-3; TRBD1 agrees at 7 bases. CDR3 length equals 15 residues. The germline CDR1 and CDR2 sequences are SQVTM and ANQGSEA. V shed 4 bases, J shed 4 bases, and the junction held 10 bases outside the gene matches. The CDR3 spells CSVAIPDRTGNTIYF. The CDR3 DNA sequence: TGCAGCGTTGCAATCCCGGACAGGACAGGAAACACCATATATTTT. The complete variable domain, with remaining parts taken from reference TRBV29-1 and TRBJ1-3, reads SAVISQKPSRDICQRGTSLTIQCQVDSQVTMMFWYRQQPGQSLTLIATANQGSEATYESGFVIDKFPISRPNLTFSTLTVSNMSPEDSSIYLCSVAIPDRTGNTIYFGEGSWLTVV.

This clonotype came up many times. The CDR3: CASSGIWTSGNNEQFF. Here the CDR3 DNA reads TGTGCCAGCAGTGGGATCTGGACTAGCGGGAACAATGAGCAGTTCTTC. The chain has TRBV6-1 and TRBJ2-1; TRBD2 matches 12 bases. J gave up 5 bases and V 4 bases, and 6 bases lay outside the gene matches. The CDR3 spans 16 residues. Germline lookup yields CDR1 MNHNS and CDR2 SASEGT.

The V gene is TRBV6-4, the J gene TRBJ2-3; D assignment may be TRBD1 or TRBD2 (5 bases each). The CDR3 has 14 residues. Trimming took off 3 bases at V and 6 bases at J, with 13 bases between the two ends. CDR1 is MRHNA, CDR2 SNTAGT, per germline. DNA for the CDR3: TGTGCCAGCAGTGAGGGCAGGGACCGGGATACGCAGTATTTT. Residues: CASSEGRDRDTQYF.

The chain carries TRBV20-1 and TRBJ2-5; no firm D call. CDR3 length: 10 residues. Germline loops: CDR1 DFQATT, CDR2 SNEGSKA (reference sequence). Trimming pared 4 bases from V and 7 bases from J, leaving 7 bases between. CDR3 region: CSAIVGTQYF. The CDR3 nucleotides read TGCAGTGCTATAGTCGGGACCCAGTACTTC.

The chain couples TRBV30 to TRBJ1-6, with a possible D match to TRBD1 (6 bases). V gave up 1 base and J gave up 7 bases, with 14 bases separating them. This CDR3 contains 15 residues. The germline V gene has CDR1 GTSNPN and CDR2 SVGIG (reference sequence). In DNA, the CDR3 is TGTGCCTGGAGTGGGGGCCTAGGGGGGAATTCACCCCTCCACTTT. Its protein is CAWSGGLGGNSPLHF.